A selection of T cell receptor beta chains follows, all from one sample in a study of identical twins. TCRdb re-derived calls from the 5' RACE reads in MiXCR, one entry per CDR3 protein. The top ten hold approximately 3.7% of the sample, which has 200,000 to 250,000 distinct CDR3 sequences, about 7% seen once. These sequences were also reported in another study, on yellow fever vaccine responses in identical twins.

Sequencing input: memory (CD45RO+) T cells sorted from blood. The origin of the receptors is a woman aged 18 to 35 in good health. The CDR3 runs from the conserved cysteine through the conserved F or W. A D gene is named only where the DNA matches it firmly. Size is omitted from some rows. Given values are once, few, many or a class for expanded clones.

>many|TRBV27|.|TRBJ2-2
CASSLPLTGELFF
>.|TRBV7-9|TRBD1|TRBJ2-1
CASSSPGQGGYNEQFF
>.|TRBV6-1|.|TRBJ1-5
CASSEVTADFQPQHF
>.|TRBV29-1|TRBD2|TRBJ2-3
CSVCGSATDTQYF
>few|TRBV5-1|TRBD1|TRBJ1-6
CASSLQTGLNSPLHF
>.|TRBV24-1|.|TRBJ2-6
CATGRQTSSGANVLTF
>.|TRBV11-3|TRBD2|TRBJ2-7
CASRRAGLAGYEQYF
>many|TRBV5-6|.|TRBJ1-6
CASSFGLTTPSPLHF
>few|TRBV21-1|.|TRBJ2-7
CASSGGHKSSYEQYF
>few|TRBV6-6|.|TRBJ2-4
CASTDWGIQYF
>few|TRBV27|TRBD2|TRBJ2-7
CASSKTSLGYEQYF
>.|TRBV5-5|.|TRBJ2-5
CASSLYSSRQETQYF
>many|TRBV24-1|.|TRBJ2-5
CATSEPAPGGRETQYF
>.|TRBV7-9|TRBD1|TRBJ1-1
CASSPRDRNTEAFF
>few|TRBV20-1|TRBD2|TRBJ2-1
CSARDPSLAGGLHEQFF
>few|TRBV3-1|.|TRBJ1-3
CASSLNTRGGLSGNTIYF
>few|TRBV20-1|TRBD1|TRBJ1-1
CSANADRGKRAFF
>few|TRBV5-1|.|TRBJ2-5
CASSRSGGLQETQYF
>many|TRBV3-1|.|TRBJ2-4
CASRTSSDHIQYF
>few|TRBV4-1|.|TRBJ2-1
CASRPNGHEQFF
>.|TRBV7-8|.|TRBJ1-2
CASTPSRGNYGYTF
>many|TRBV5-1|TRBD2|TRBJ2-1
CASSLISGWNNEQFF
>.|TRBV6-1|.|TRBJ2-3
CASSEMAADTQYF
>many|TRBV15|.|TRBJ2-1
CATSRVGLGGIVEQFF
>.|TRBV5-1|TRBD2|TRBJ2-3
CASNQGGSPDTQYF
>few|TRBV6-4|.|TRBJ2-2
CASSDSERNTGELFF
>.|TRBV27|.|TRBJ2-1
CASSSRARGYSSYNEQFF
>.|TRBV7-8|TRBD1|TRBJ2-1
CASSDLDRGQFF
>.|TRBV7-8|.|TRBJ2-5
CASSSRQTLTSLPETQYF
>many|TRBV29-1|.|TRBJ2-2
CSVTQGTGELFF
>.|TRBV2|TRBD2|TRBJ2-7
CASTTSGVTSGSSYEQYF
>.|TRBV28|.|TRBJ2-5
CASSPDRIQETQYF
>few|TRBV6-1|TRBD1|TRBJ2-2
CASIEDRAGAGELFF
>few|TRBV12-3/TRBV12-4|.|TRBJ2-7
CASRPPGVLYEQYF
>many|TRBV29-1|TRBD1|TRBJ2-1
CSVPKETGNPNEQFF
>many|TRBV5-1|.|TRBJ1-1
CASSWGGSNTEAFF
>few|TRBV20-1|.|TRBJ2-3
CSASLGPIPSSDTQYF
>few|TRBV5-1|.|TRBJ2-3
CASSLEGGVGSDTQYF
>.|TRBV5-1|TRBD1|TRBJ2-2
CASSFMDRGLSGELFF
>many|TRBV28|.|TRBJ1-6
CASRPDTRNSPLHF
>many|TRBV5-1|.|TRBJ1-2
CASSPSNRERVYGYTF
>once|TRBV5-1|TRBD2|TRBJ2-1
CASSLEAGEFNEQFF
>many|TRBV12-3/TRBV12-4|.|TRBJ2-1
CASSPLTSTNEQFF
>many|TRBV2|.|TRBJ1-5
CASSESGRDFNQPQHF
>few|TRBV5-6|.|TRBJ2-2
CASSLYGGAVTGELFF
>many|TRBV12-3/TRBV12-4|TRBD1|TRBJ1-5
CASTNMDRSNQPQHF
>few|TRBV12-3/TRBV12-4|.|TRBJ1-1
CASSRGGVGEAFF
>few|TRBV24-1|TRBD2|TRBJ2-3
CATSENGLAGGLSDTQYF
>many|TRBV6-2/TRBV6-3|TRBD1|TRBJ1-5
CASRNRGRDSNQPQHF
>few|TRBV2|TRBD1|TRBJ1-1
CASSDGQGEAEAFF
>.|TRBV23-1|.|TRBJ1-5
CASSPGHVGNQPQHF
>few|TRBV5-6|.|TRBJ2-1
CASSFKAGPLNEQFF
>many|TRBV3-1|.|TRBJ2-2
CASSYEWGAGELFF
>few|TRBV11-3|.|TRBJ1-3
CASSLEARTTIYF
>.|TRBV20-1|TRBD1|TRBJ2-5
CSAKTGVGETQYF
>.|TRBV6-1|.|TRBJ1-5
CASARPRENQPQHF
>many|TRBV28|.|TRBJ2-1
CATQVLGEQFF
>many|TRBV5-1|.|TRBJ1-1
CASSLGAPRSTEAFF
>few|TRBV7-3|TRBD2|TRBJ2-3
CASSWGTSLLTDTQYF
>few|TRBV20-1|.|TRBJ2-5
CSASRGLGVGTQYF